This T cell receptor (beta chain) was captured in a study of blood T cell repertoires in COVID-19. In the study overall: COVID-19 samples collected from the United States, Italy and Spain covered acute and convalescent phases. T cells, B-cell-depleted T cells, or PBMCs supplied cDNA or gDNA.

Source study methods: Amplification from reference gene primers served as the basis for estimated nucleated cell counts. The repertoire was sequenced with immunoSEQ multiplex PCR; TCRdb's copy has only in-frame clones and lacks some. V and J calls and clone size are as listed in that table; D and trimming were resolved from the DNA. The repertoire consists of 140,000 to 150,000 clones, with approximately 86% occurring once and the leading ten covering roughly 2.9%. CDR3 length equals 16 residues. Germline values: CDR1 LGHDT, CDR2 YNNKEL (reference sequence). Trimming removed 1 base at V and 2 bases at J, with 12 bases between. This clone showed up just a few times.

The V call is TRBV3-1 (or the pseudogene TRBV3-2), the J call TRBJ1-5, with D hard to call. The sample was peripheral blood. The receptor was isolated from a woman in her thirties or forties with active or convalescent COVID-19. The chain's CDR3 is CASSQGAQSGNQPQHF. Here the CDR3 DNA reads TGTGCCAGCAGCCAAGGGGCTCAATCGGGCAATCAGCCCCAGCATTTT.